The 21 T cell receptor beta chains presented below share a single source sample, sequenced in a study of T-cell memory formation after mild COVID-19. In TCRdb, the 5' RACE reads were re-called with MiXCR into one record per CDR3 protein. The sample lists 200,000 to 300,000 distinct CDR3 sequences, 16% occurring once. The material sequenced was PBMCs or a T cell subset sorted from them (not recorded which). The source is a man aged 18-30 years who had mild COVID-19 (a few samples of this study predate the infection). Cell type and time point are not known.

This clonotype was observed a few times. The chain employs TRBV7-2 and TRBJ1-2; TRBD1 matches 9 bases. V dropped 4 bases and J dropped 8; count of bases not matched to a gene: 5. The germline V gene encodes CDR1 SGHTA and CDR2 FQGNSA. This CDR3 is 13 amino acids long. CDR3 in DNA: TGTGCCAGCAGCTGGGACAGGGACGGGGGCTACACCTTC. Protein: CASSWDRDGGYTF.

This clonotype was seen only a few times. CDR3 nucleotides: TGTGCCAGCACCGGAAGGACTAGCGGGGGAAACATTCAGTACTTC. Protein: CASTGRTSGGNIQYF. The chain uses TRBV6-5 and TRBJ2-4, with 13 bases that match TRBD2. CDR1 is MNHEY, CDR2 SVGAGI, per germline. The CDR3 sequence is 15 residues long. Germline trimming cut 7 bases from V and 6 bases from J; bases unmatched to any gene: 6.

The chain recombines TRBV4-2 with TRBJ2-1, with unresolved D. CDR3 length equals 15 residues. Germline loops: CDR1 LGHNA, CDR2 YNFKEQ. With 0 bases removed from V and 7 bases from J, the gap between germline ends came to 13 bases. Written as DNA, the CDR3 is TGTGCCAGCAGCCAAGATCTCCTAGGCCTAAATGAGCAGTTCTTC. It encodes CASSQDLLGLNEQFF.

This clonotype occurred a few times. The conserved phenylalanine or tryptophan normally closing the CDR3 is absent here, so this likely arose from a read error. The rearrangement joins TRBV11-2 to TRBJ1-1; 9 nucleotides align to TRBD1. Germline V gene lookup returns CDR1 SGHAT and CDR2 FQNNGV. This CDR3 is 15 amino acids long. J lost 2 bases, V lost 6 bases, and 7 bases had no gene match. The CDR3 DNA is TGTGCCAGCAGGACTTACAGGGGGCCAAACACTGAAGCTTTCCTT. Protein product: CASRTYRGPNTEAFL.

The chain couples TRBV6-2 or TRBV6-3 to TRBJ2-3, with 8 bases lining up with TRBD2. The ends lost 2 bases at V and 4 bases at J; junction bases unmatched: 11. Germline V lookup: CDR1 MNHEY, CDR2 SVGEGT. The CDR3 has 17 amino acids. CDR3 amino acids: CASSYVVASGRSDTQYF. CDR3 sequence (DNA): TGTGCCAGCAGTTACGTGGTTGCTAGCGGGCGATCAGATACGCAGTATTTT.

V usage is TRBV6-1 and J usage is TRBJ2-3, with 8 positions matching TRBD2. J lost 8 bases, V lost 8 bases, and 9 bases had no gene match. This CDR3 is built from 13 residues. Looked up from germline, CDR1 is MNHNS and CDR2 is SASEGT. CDR3 nucleotide sequence: TGTGCCAGCTCCGGGCGGGGGGCCCCTACGCAGTATTTT. It translates to CASSGRGAPTQYF.

This chain joins TRBV20-1 and TRBJ1-5; D unclear. The CDR3 consists of 15 residues. V lost 3 bases to trimming and J lost 4 bases, with 16 bases between them. Germline V gene data show CDR1 as DFQATT and CDR2 as SNEGSKA (reference sequence). This CDR3 reads CSASGSLLGNQPQHF. The CDR3 DNA sequence: TGCAGTGCTAGTGGGAGTCTTTTAGGGAATCAGCCCCAGCATTTT.

Comments on this clonotype: The junction differs from germline at one of its ends, possibly a read error. The rearrangement links TRBV11-2 to TRBJ2-1; no reliable D call. In germline, CDR1 is SGHAT, CDR2 FQNNGV. The CDR3 has 15 residues. The CDR3 nucleotides are TGTGCCAGCAGCATAGAAGGGTTTACCTACAATGAGCAGTTCTTC. Its protein is CASSIEGFTYNEQFF.

This clonotype was detected a few times. The genes are TRBV12-3 or TRBV12-4 and TRBJ1-6, with a weak D call TRBD1 (6 bases). This CDR3 spans 15 amino acids. The V end was cut by 7 bases, the J end by 6 bases, with 16 bases between. Written as DNA, the CDR3 is TGTGCCAGCACCCTCAGGGGATCGGGTAATTCACCCCTCCACTTT. Translated: CASTLRGSGNSPLHF.

The CDR3 reads CSASPEGNYGYTF. In DNA form, the CDR3 reads TGCAGTGCTAGTCCCGAGGGGAACTATGGCTACACCTTC. This chain links TRBV20-1 with TRBJ1-2; possible D gene TRBD1, 5 bases. The V end lost 3 bases, the J end lost 2 bases, and 10 bases lay between the germline ends. The CDR3 is 13 amino acids. The germline V gene has CDR1 DFQATT and CDR2 SNEGSKA (reference sequence).

This clonotype was detected a few times. V and J are TRBV5-1 and TRBJ2-7; D perhaps matches TRBD1 (5 bases). V was cut by 0 bases and J by 4 bases, with 11 bases left in between. The CDR3 runs 14 residues. From germline, CDR1 is SGHRS and CDR2 YFSETQ. This CDR3 is CASSLVPGPYEQYF. The CDR3 DNA reads as TGCGCCAGCAGCTTGGTACCAGGGCCATACGAGCAGTACTTC.

The chain is built from TRBV29-1 and TRBJ1-1; D gene uncertain. The germline CDR1 and CDR2 sequences are SQVTM and ANQGSEA. The CDR3 loop spans 12 amino acids. This CDR3 reads CSDIGWNTEAFF. CDR3 nucleotide sequence: TGCAGTGATATAGGGTGGAACACTGAAGCTTTCTTT.

There are a few counts of this clonotype. The chain carries TRBV18 and TRBJ2-7; D gene ambiguous. Trimming pared 6 bases from V and 5 bases from J, leaving 20 bases between. The CDR3 extends over 15 amino acids. CDR1 is KGHSH, CDR2 LQKENI, per germline. CDR3 nucleotides: TGTGCCAGCTCCCCAACCCCATCCCTGGTCCACGAGCAGTACGTC. Protein sequence: CASSPTPSLVHEQYV.

The genes are TRBV4-3 and TRBJ2-7; weak D call: TRBD1 (5 bases). Germline lookup yields CDR1 LGHNA and CDR2 YSLEER. V dropped 0 bases and J dropped 5 bases, with 11 bases sitting between them. This CDR3 contains 14 residues. DNA of the CDR3: TGCGCCAGCAGCCAAGAGTGGCAGGGTGACGAGCAGTACTTC. Encoded protein: CASSQEWQGDEQYF.

CDR3 in amino acids: CASSLAPGQAYYEQYF. In DNA, the CDR3 is TGTGCCAGCAGCTTAGCCCCGGGACAGGCCTACTACGAGCAGTACTTC. The rearrangement links TRBV7-2 to TRBJ2-7; 8 bases agree with TRBD1. CDR1 and CDR2 (germline): SGHTA, FQGNSA. The CDR3 covers 16 residues. J gave up 3 bases and V 0 bases, and 7 bases lay outside the gene matches.

The rearrangement joins TRBV7-9 to TRBJ2-5, with TRBD1 matching over 7 bases. The germline V gene has CDR1 SEHNR and CDR2 FQNEAQ (reference sequence). CDR3 length equals 14 residues. Germline trimming cut 5 bases from V and 4 bases from J; bases unmatched to any gene: 7. This CDR3 is CASSPQGDGETQYF. Here the CDR3 DNA reads TGTGCCAGCAGCCCGCAGGGGGACGGAGAGACCCAGTACTTC.

This clonotype has ten or more counts. The V call is TRBV2, the J call TRBJ1-6; a weak D match, TRBD1 (5 bases). From germline, CDR1 is SNHLY and CDR2 FYNNEI. The CDR3 covers 14 residues. V lost 7 bases, J lost 5 bases, and 12 bases lay in between. The chain's CDR3 is CASKTDSHNSPLHF. The CDR3 DNA is TGTGCCAGCAAGACCGACAGCCATAATTCACCCCTCCACTTT.

V is TRBV7-2 and J is TRBJ1-6; 10 nucleotides match TRBD1. V was pared by 1 base and J by 7 bases, with 1 base of the junction left unmatched. This CDR3 region has 15 residues. CDR1 and CDR2 from the germline V gene are SGHTA and FQGNSA. CDR3 residues: CASSLGGQGNSPLHF. CDR3 bases: TGTGCCAGCAGCTTAGGGGGACAGGGGAATTCACCCCTCCACTTT.

This chain uses TRBV19 with TRBJ2-7; 7 bases map to TRBD2. Germline V gene sequence: CDR1 LNHDA, CDR2 SQIVND (reference sequence). With 5 bases clipped from V and 4 bases from J, the junction kept 5 bases outside the gene matches. CDR3 length: 13 residues. As DNA, the CDR3 is TGTGCCAGTAGTCCCTCGGGGGGTTACGAGCAGTACTTC. Encoded protein: CASSPSGGYEQYF.

The CDR3 DNA reads TGTGCCAGCAGCAAGGCTGGGGACAAAAACATTCAGTACTTC. Translated, it gives CASSKAGDKNIQYF. V usage is TRBV5-6 and J usage is TRBJ2-4; D gene ambiguous. The germline V and J ends were trimmed by 4 bases and 3 bases, with 11 bases remaining between them. There are 14 residues in the CDR3. Germline CDR1 and CDR2: SGHDT and YYEEEE.

This chain links TRBV2 with TRBJ1-6, with unresolved D. CDR1 and CDR2 (germline): SNHLY, FYNNEI. The CDR3 has 12 residues. V lost 1 base, J lost 14 bases, and 9 bases lay in between. The CDR3 DNA reads TGTGCCAGCAGTGAAGGCAGCAAGGCCCTCCACTTT. Translating gives CASSEGSKALHF. The whole variable domain, filled in from reference TRBV2 and TRBJ1-6, reads EPEVTQTPSHQVTQMGQEVILRCVPISNHLYFYWYRQILGQKVEFLVSFYNNEISEKSEIFDDQFSVERPDGSNFTLKIRSTKLEDSAMYFCASSEGSKALHFGNGTRLTVT.